What follows are 19 T cell receptor beta chains derived from one specimen sequenced in a study of blood T cell repertoires in COVID-19. Assay: immunoSEQ multiplex PCR; the TCRdb copy retains only in-frame clones and omits some. This table has tens of thousands of clones, over 75% appearing once. The specimen sequenced was peripheral blood. The receptors stem from a woman older than 75 with acute or convalescent COVID-19.

The V call is TRBV9, the J call TRBJ1-3; D is unresolved. V was cut by 3 bases and J by 0 bases, with 10 bases left in between. The germline V gene encodes CDR1 SGDLS and CDR2 YYNGEE. CDR3 length: 15 amino acids. The CDR3 DNA reads TGTGCCAGCAGCGGTGGCGGGCCCTCTGGAAACACCATATATTTT. It is translated as CASSGGGPSGNTIYF. The full variable domain, its missing parts supplied by reference TRBV9 and TRBJ1-3, is DSGVTQTPKHLITATGQRVTLRCSPRSGDLSVYWYQQSLDQGLQFLIQYYNGEERAKGNILERFSAQQFPDLHSELNLSSLELGDSALYFCASSGGGPSGNTIYFGEGSWLTVV.

This clone was seen a few times. This chain connects TRBV5-8 to TRBJ1-2, with TRBD1 as a possible D gene (5 bases). The CDR3 has 16 amino acids. The germline V gene encodes CDR1 SGHTS and CDR2 YDEGEE. V lost 3 bases and J 6 bases, leaving 21 bases between the germline ends. CDR3 region: CASSYRTTGASNGYTF. DNA of the CDR3: TGTGCCAGCAGCTATCGGACTACCGGGGCTTCTAATGGCTACACCTTC.

The J gene is TRBJ2-7, the V gene TRBV5-1, with D unresolved. The length of the CDR3 is 14 residues. V was trimmed by 0 bases and J by 4 bases, leaving 11 bases between them. CDR1 is SGHRS, CDR2 YFSETQ, per germline. The CDR3 here is CASSLVVLPYEQYF. CDR3 nucleotide sequence: TGCGCCAGCAGCTTGGTAGTACTACCATACGAGCAGTACTTC.

The V and J genes are TRBV15 and TRBJ2-7, with 11 bases identical to TRBD1. J was trimmed by 6 bases and V by 3 bases; bases with no gene match: 4. The length of the CDR3 is 14 residues. CDR1 is LNHNV and CDR2 is YYDKDF in the germline V gene (reference sequence). The CDR3: CATSRGGQGVEQYF. As DNA, the CDR3 is TGTGCCACCAGCAGGGGGGGACAGGGGGTCGAGCAGTACTTC.

V and J are TRBV19 and TRBJ2-5; 12 nucleotides align to TRBD2. The length of the CDR3 is 18 residues. J gave up 0 bases and V 8 bases, and 13 bases lay outside the gene matches. CDR1 and CDR2 (germline): LNHDA, SQIVND (reference sequence). Here the CDR3 reads CASSPQALAGGYQETQYF. The CDR3 bases are TGTGCCAGTTCCCCGCAAGCTCTAGCGGGAGGGTACCAAGAGACCCAGTACTTC.

This clone was recorded once. The chain employs TRBV10-3 and TRBJ2-7, with 10 bases lining up with TRBD1. V gave up 6 bases and J gave up 2 bases; unmatched junction bases: 4. Germline V CDR1 and CDR2: ENHRY, SYGVKD. The CDR3 runs to 14 residues. Here the CDR3 DNA reads TGTGCCATCAGCCCGGGACAGGGGCCCTACGAGCAGTACTTC. It translates to CAISPGQGPYEQYF.

The sample holds one count of this clone. This rearrangement joins TRBV9 to TRBJ1-1, with no clear D. Germline CDR1 reads SGDLS; CDR2 reads YYNGEE. V dropped 0 bases and J dropped 8 bases, with 14 bases sitting between them. The CDR3 extends over 14 amino acids. CDR3 sequence: CASSVDRDKTEAFF. Here the CDR3 DNA reads TGTGCCAGCAGCGTAGACCGGGATAAAACCGAAGCTTTCTTT.

The chain uses TRBV6-6 and TRBJ1-5, with D perhaps TRBD1 (5 bases). CDR3 length: 14 amino acids. The germline gives CDR1 MNHNY, CDR2 SVGAGI (reference sequence). The V end lost 6 bases, the J end lost 6 bases, and 15 bases lay between the germline ends. DNA of the CDR3: TGTGCCAGCAGACAGGAAGGGGTGCTTCAGCCCCAGCATTTT. Translating it yields CASRQEGVLQPQHF.

The J gene is TRBJ1-1, the V gene TRBV6-6, with D hard to call. Trimming left V 7 bases short and J 5 bases short, with 14 bases between. This CDR3 has 13 residues. CDR1 is MNHNY, CDR2 SVGAGI, per germline (reference sequence). The CDR3 here is CASTQSGRTEAFF. CDR3 nucleotides: TGTGCCAGCACCCAGAGCGGGCGGACTGAAGCTTTCTTT.

The rearrangement links TRBV11-1 to TRBJ1-1; 9 positions agree with TRBD1. The CDR3 has 14 residues. Germline V gives CDR1 SGHAT, CDR2 FQDESV (reference sequence). V lost 1 base and J lost 3; bases outside the gene matches: 0. This CDR3 is CASSLDRGHTEAFF. The CDR3 nucleotides are TGTGCCAGCAGCTTAGACAGGGGGCACACTGAAGCTTTCTTT.

This chain joins TRBV19 and TRBJ2-7, with D perhaps TRBD2 (5 bases). The CDR3 has 14 residues. CDR1 and CDR2 from the germline V gene are LNHDA and SQIVND (reference sequence). With 3 bases removed from V and 0 bases from J, the gap between germline ends came to 9 bases. This CDR3 reads CASSIFRDSYEQYF. DNA for the CDR3: TGTGCCAGTAGTATCTTCCGGGACTCCTACGAGCAGTACTTC.

The rearrangement joins TRBV7-2 to TRBJ2-3; 9 nucleotides line up with TRBD2. The CDR3 covers 15 residues. The V gene's germline CDR1 is SGHTA and CDR2 FQGNSA. Trimming at V came to 1 base and at J to 4 bases, leaving 3 bases not matched to a gene. The CDR3 coding sequence is TGTGCCAGCAGCTTAGGAGCGGGGGGCCCAGATACGCAGTATTTT. Encoded protein: CASSLGAGGPDTQYF.

This sequence joins TRBV28 and TRBJ1-4, with 8 positions matching TRBD1. The CDR3 runs to 15 residues. In germline, CDR1 is MDHEN, CDR2 SYDVKM. The V segment lost 2 bases and the J segment 7 bases; nucleotides outside the gene matches: 6. CDR3 sequence (DNA): TGTGCCAGCAGTTTACCGACAGGGGATTCTGAAAAACTGTTTTTT. Amino acid sequence: CASSLPTGDSEKLFF.

The rearrangement links TRBV4-3 to TRBJ2-1, with D perhaps TRBD1 (5 bases). Germline V CDR1 and CDR2: LGHNA, YSLEER. Trimming removed 0 bases from V and 10 bases from J, with 10 bases in between. The CDR3 has 13 amino acids. For the CDR3, the DNA is TGCGCCAGCAGCCAAGATTGGGGCGACGAGCAGTTCTTC. This sequence encodes CASSQDWGDEQFF.

Of note for this clone: One end of the junction varies from germline; a read error may be responsible. The chain recombines TRBV6-5 with TRBJ1-3, with 8 bases fitting TRBD1. The germline V gene has CDR1 MNHEY and CDR2 SVGAGI. The CDR3 contains 14 residues. CDR3 loop: CACRDRISGNTIYF. The CDR3 bases are TGTGCCTGCAGGGACAGGATCTCTGGAAACACCATATATTTT.

The chain carries TRBV25-1 and TRBJ2-7; the D gene is possibly TRBD1 (5 bases). The CDR3 length is 14 residues. Per germline, CDR1 MGHDK and CDR2 SYGVNS. The germline V and J ends were trimmed by 6 bases and 5 bases, with 17 bases remaining between them. The CDR3 nucleotides read TGTGCCAGCAGGGGTCAGGGTACTCCCCACGAGCAGTACTTC. Translation: CASRGQGTPHEQYF.

The V call is TRBV7-8, the J call TRBJ2-7, with no clear D. Germline assignment: CDR1 SGHVS and CDR2 FQNEAQ. Trimming shortened V by 5 bases and J by 1 base, and 3 bases separated the two germline ends. CDR3 length equals 11 residues. For the CDR3, the DNA is TGTGCCAGCAGCCCGTCCTACGAGCAGTACTTC. Translated: CASSPSYEQYF.

This clone was seen only once. This rearrangement joins TRBV11-2 to TRBJ2-7, with D perhaps TRBD1 (5 bases). The CDR3 runs 15 residues. Germline V gene data show CDR1 as SGHAT and CDR2 as FQNNGV. V was clipped by 3 bases and J by 0 bases, with 12 bases between them. CDR3 in amino acids: CASSLTVYSSYEQYF. The DNA for the CDR3 is TGTGCCAGCAGCTTGACAGTATACAGCTCCTACGAGCAGTACTTC.

This clone showed up just a few times. The chain uses TRBV27 and TRBJ2-7, with D possibly matching TRBD2 (5 bases). Per the germline V gene, CDR1 is MNHEY and CDR2 is SMNVEV (reference sequence). This CDR3 is 14 amino acids long. The V end was cut by 5 bases, the J end by 3 bases, with 14 bases between. The CDR3 spells CASSTGSPVYEQYF. CDR3 coding DNA: TGTGCCAGCAGTACGGGATCCCCCGTCTACGAGCAGTACTTC.